This TCR beta chain is drawn from a study of OX40 agonist ivuxolimab in advanced cancers. Study-wide context: Dosing consisted of intravenous ivuxolimab at 0.01 to 10 mg/kg every 2 weeks. Partial responses occurred in three patients (one hepatocellular carcinoma, two cutaneous melanoma). General study results and limits: With doses of 0.1-3.0 mg/kg, partial responders showed among the lowest clonal expansion.

CDR3 length equals 15 residues. Germline loops: CDR1 MNHNY, CDR2 SVGAGI (reference sequence). The ends were cut back, 0 bases at V and 4 bases at J, with 12 bases in the middle. As regards this clone: Its antigen is currently unknown.

Method: immunoSEQ multiplex PCR; TCRdb's copy keeps in-frame clones and lacks some. The table lists roughly 92,000 clones, more than 75% of them singletons, with under 0.95% in the top ten. Patients with autoimmune history or systemic immunosuppression were excluded. The chain uses TRBV6-6 and TRBJ1-2; the D gene is possibly TRBD1 (6 bases). This clonotype was sampled from an adult with an advanced solid tumor such as melanoma, head and neck, liver or kidney cancer. The starting material was CD4+ or CD8+ T cells sorted from blood, obtained in a trial of the OX40 agonist ivuxolimab. This CDR3 reads CASSYSSGAGYGYTF. The CDR3 DNA follows: TGTGCCAGCAGTTACTCATCAGGGGCTGGCTATGGCTACACCTTC.